This is a list of T cell receptor beta chains from one sample in a study of T cells of healthy individuals. TCRdb reprocessed the 5' RACE reads with MiXCR, giving one entry per CDR3 protein. Of around 63,000 distinct CDR3 sequences in the sample, 15% to 20% were seen once. The receptor source for this set is a human donor in good health. Each CDR3 is given with its conserved first and last residue. Fields, in order: V gene, D gene, J gene, clone size, CDR3 protein, CDR3 DNA. A D gene is named only where the DNA matches it firmly. Part of the rows lack a size; the others show once, few, many or a class for expanded clones.

V gene: TRBV11-2
D gene: .
J gene: TRBJ2-3
clone size: few
CDR3 protein: CASSLGRNTDTQYF
CDR3 DNA: TGTGCCAGCAGCTTGGGGCGGAACACAGATACGCAGTATTTT

V gene: TRBV6-5
D gene: TRBD1
J gene: TRBJ1-2
clone size: few
CDR3 protein: CASSYSIGTGTNYGYTF
CDR3 DNA: TGTGCCAGCAGTTACTCAATCGGGACAGGGACTAACTATGGCTACACCTTC

V gene: TRBV15
D gene: .
J gene: TRBJ2-4
clone size: many
CDR3 protein: CATSRNHGTALPQYF
CDR3 DNA: TGTGCCACCAGCAGAAACCATGGGACCGCCCTACCTCAGTACTTC

V gene: TRBV14
D gene: TRBD2
J gene: TRBJ2-1
clone size: many
CDR3 protein: CASKGLAGEYNEQFF
CDR3 DNA: TGTGCCAGCAAGGGCCTAGCGGGAGAATACAATGAGCAGTTCTTC

V gene: TRBV27
D gene: .
J gene: TRBJ2-7
clone size: many
CDR3 protein: CASSLLPTYEQYF
CDR3 DNA: TGTGCCAGCAGTTTATTACCAACCTACGAGCAGTACTTC

V gene: TRBV20-1
D gene: TRBD1
J gene: TRBJ1-1
clone size: .
CDR3 protein: CSARELRGLNTEAFF
CDR3 DNA: TGCAGTGCTAGGGAGTTAAGGGGGCTGAACACTGAAGCTTTCTTT

V gene: TRBV25-1
D gene: .
J gene: TRBJ1-4
clone size: many
CDR3 protein: CASSDSEKLFF
CDR3 DNA: TGTGCCAGCAGCGACAGTGAAAAACTGTTTTTT

V gene: TRBV14
D gene: TRBD1
J gene: TRBJ2-1
clone size: .
CDR3 protein: CASSREQGYGQFF
CDR3 DNA: TGTGCCAGCAGCCGGGAACAGGGGTACGGGCAGTTCTTC

V gene: TRBV5-1
D gene: .
J gene: TRBJ1-3
clone size: few
CDR3 protein: CASSLVSGVDTIYF
CDR3 DNA: TGCGCCAGCAGCTTGGTTTCAGGGGTAGACACCATATATTTT

V gene: TRBV9
D gene: .
J gene: TRBJ2-7
clone size: many
CDR3 protein: CASSYRDSTYEQYF
CDR3 DNA: TGTGCCAGCAGTTACCGGGACTCCACCTACGAGCAGTACTTC

V gene: TRBV14
D gene: .
J gene: TRBJ2-3
clone size: .
CDR3 protein: CASSGGHPGVDTQYF
CDR3 DNA: TGTGCCAGCAGCGGGGGACATCCCGGCGTTGATACGCAGTATTTT

V gene: TRBV6-2/TRBV6-3
D gene: .
J gene: TRBJ2-2
clone size: many
CDR3 protein: CASSYFDPANTGELFF
CDR3 DNA: TGTGCCAGCAGTTACTTCGACCCCGCGAACACCGGGGAGCTGTTTTTT

V gene: TRBV3-1
D gene: .
J gene: TRBJ2-2
clone size: many
CDR3 protein: CASSQDRGVRNTGELFF
CDR3 DNA: TGTGCCAGCAGCCAAGATCGGGGAGTGCGGAACACCGGGGAGCTGTTTTTT

V gene: TRBV2
D gene: TRBD1
J gene: TRBJ1-3
clone size: many
CDR3 protein: CASRSGTVGNTIYF
CDR3 DNA: TGTGCCAGCAGGTCCGGGACAGTCGGAAACACCATATATTTT

V gene: TRBV5-5
D gene: .
J gene: TRBJ1-6
clone size: many
CDR3 protein: CASSPGEGPHSPLHF
CDR3 DNA: TGTGCCAGCAGCCCGGGAGAGGGTCCGCATTCACCCCTCCACTTT

V gene: TRBV28
D gene: TRBD1
J gene: TRBJ1-2
clone size: few
CDR3 protein: CASISPGQGYYGYTF
CDR3 DNA: TGTGCCAGCATTAGCCCGGGACAGGGATACTATGGCTACACCTTC

V gene: TRBV27
D gene: TRBD1
J gene: TRBJ1-5
clone size: .
CDR3 protein: CASSFGQGAEPQHF
CDR3 DNA: TGTGCCAGCAGTTTCGGACAGGGGGCTGAGCCCCAGCATTTT

V gene: TRBV7-9
D gene: .
J gene: TRBJ2-5
clone size: .
CDR3 protein: CASGQLLGQETQYF
CDR3 DNA: TGTGCCAGTGGACAGCTTCTAGGCCAAGAGACCCAGTACTTC

V gene: TRBV12-3/TRBV12-4
D gene: .
J gene: TRBJ2-3
clone size: .
CDR3 protein: CASTLGGLTDTQYF
CDR3 DNA: TGTGCCAGCACCCTAGGGGGTCTGACAGATACGCAGTATTTT

V gene: TRBV20-1
D gene: .
J gene: TRBJ2-1
clone size: few
CDR3 protein: CSGTVAYNEQFF
CDR3 DNA: TGCAGTGGTACAGTAGCCTACAATGAGCAGTTCTTC

V gene: TRBV18
D gene: TRBD2
J gene: TRBJ2-2
clone size: few
CDR3 protein: CASSPGAGGPYTGELFF
CDR3 DNA: TGTGCCAGCTCACCAGGAGCGGGAGGACCTTACACCGGGGAGCTGTTTTTT

V gene: TRBV6-6
D gene: .
J gene: TRBJ1-5
clone size: many
CDR3 protein: CASSFSRLTGGLGQPQHF
CDR3 DNA: TGTGCCAGCAGTTTCTCCCGCTTGACAGGAGGATTAGGTCAGCCCCAGCATTTT